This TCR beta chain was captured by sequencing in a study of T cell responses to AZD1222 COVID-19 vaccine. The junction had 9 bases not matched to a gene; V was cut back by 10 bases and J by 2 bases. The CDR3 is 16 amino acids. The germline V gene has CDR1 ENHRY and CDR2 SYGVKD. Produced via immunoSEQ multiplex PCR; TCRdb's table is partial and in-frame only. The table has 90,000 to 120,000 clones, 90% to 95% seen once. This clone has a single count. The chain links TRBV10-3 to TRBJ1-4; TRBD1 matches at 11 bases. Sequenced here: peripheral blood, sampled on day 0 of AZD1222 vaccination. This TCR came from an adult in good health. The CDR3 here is CATGGQGAGTNEKLFF. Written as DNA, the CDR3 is TGTGCCACCGGCGGACAGGGGGCGGGTACTAATGAAAAACTGTTTTTT.